Listed below are T cell receptor beta chains from one sample, sequenced in a study of CD8+ T cells in alopecia areata. Profiled with immunoSEQ multiplex PCR; TCRdb holds only in-frame clones, not every one. Of 150,000 or so clones in the sample, roughly nine tenths were seen once. Source: CD8+ T cells sorted from blood, taken at week 4, from a patient treated with tofacitinib. These TCRs come from a human donor with alopecia areata. Each CDR3 is given without its conserved first and last residue. Each record gives: D gene, V gene, J gene, clone size, CDR3 protein. The D gene is left open where the match is weak. Clone size is given for some rows only: seen once, a few or many times, or a class if the clone is expanded.

>.|TRBV7-9|TRBJ2-7|.
ASSFLGDEQY
>.|TRBV14|TRBJ1-5|.
ASSLGGQPQH
>TRBD2|TRBV5-1|TRBJ2-7|.
ASSLVTSGVYEQY
>TRBD1|TRBV30|TRBJ2-7|once
AWSLQGAREQY
>.|TRBV30|TRBJ2-2|.
AWSVEREWDTGELF
>.|TRBV27|TRBJ2-1|.
ASSLGSSYNEQF
>.|TRBV29-1|TRBJ2-7|.
SVEGTIDYEQY
>.|TRBV7-6|TRBJ1-1|.
ASSLNRDTMNTEAF
>TRBD2|TRBV29-1|TRBJ2-1|.
SVDLVVGLAGYEQF
>.|TRBV29-1|TRBJ2-1|few
SVEKEYNEQF
>TRBD1|TRBV30|TRBJ1-2|once
AWSVRVPDRPRDYGYT
>TRBD1|TRBV11-1|TRBJ1-1|.
ASSSYRGHTEAF
>.|TRBV7-8|TRBJ2-3|once
ASLLRGAQDTQY
>TRBD1|TRBV5-1|TRBJ1-1|few
ASGLGQGNTEAF
>.|TRBV29-1|TRBJ1-3|.
SVIRANSGNTIY
>TRBD1|TRBV10-1|TRBJ2-7|.
ASSRDSSDSEQY
>TRBD2|TRBV9|TRBJ2-3|.
ASSVDGLAGGHTDTQY
>.|TRBV11-2|TRBJ2-7|once
ASSLVSSGEQY
>TRBD1|TRBV29-1|TRBJ2-2|.
SVEKGASNTGELF
>TRBD2|TRBV5-4|TRBJ2-1|.
ASSEEREGHNEQF
>.|TRBV13|TRBJ2-7|.
ASAKKGSSYEQY
>TRBD1|TRBV15|TRBJ2-3|.
ATSSRDRGAITDTQY
>TRBD2|TRBV11-2|TRBJ2-7|.
ASIDGLASSYEQY
>.|TRBV2|TRBJ1-5|.
ASSPRSTGNQPQH
>.|TRBV29-1|TRBJ2-1|.
SVEGDMSEQF
>.|TRBV5-1|TRBJ2-1|.
ASSLLRNEQF
>TRBD1|TRBV19|TRBJ2-7|.
ASSIEWGTDRHEQY
>.|TRBV2|TRBJ2-3|.
ASSAGATDTQY